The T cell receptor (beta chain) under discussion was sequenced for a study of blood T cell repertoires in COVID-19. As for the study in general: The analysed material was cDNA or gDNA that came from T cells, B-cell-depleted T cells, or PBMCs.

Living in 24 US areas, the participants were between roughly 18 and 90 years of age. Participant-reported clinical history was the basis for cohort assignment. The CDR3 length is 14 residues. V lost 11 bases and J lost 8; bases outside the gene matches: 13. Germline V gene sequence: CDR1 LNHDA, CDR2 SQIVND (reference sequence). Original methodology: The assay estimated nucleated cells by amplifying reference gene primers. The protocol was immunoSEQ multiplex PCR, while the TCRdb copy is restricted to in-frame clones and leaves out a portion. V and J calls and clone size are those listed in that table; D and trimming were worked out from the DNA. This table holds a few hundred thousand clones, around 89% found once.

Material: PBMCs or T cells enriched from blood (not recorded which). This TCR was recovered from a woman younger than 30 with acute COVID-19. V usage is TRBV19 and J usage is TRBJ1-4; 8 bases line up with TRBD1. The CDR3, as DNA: TGTGCCTGCCAGGGGGCCGGTAAATTAGAAAAACTGTTTTTT. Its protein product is CACQGAGKLEKLFF.